The rows below give T cell receptor beta chains drawn from one sample of a study of blood T cell repertoires in COVID-19. The data were produced by immunoSEQ multiplex PCR, yet TCRdb's version contains in-frame clones alone and is incomplete. This table holds roughly 150,000 clones, approximately 82% found once. Sequenced material: peripheral blood. These receptor sequences come from a man between 65 and 85 years old who had recovered from COVID-19. Each CDR3 is given with its conserved first and last residue. Fields, in order: V gene, D gene, clone size, J gene, CDR3 protein, CDR3 DNA. A D gene is named only where the DNA matches it firmly. Clone size is not always given. Where it is, it says once, few, many or a class for expanded clones.

V: TRBV5-4
D: .
size: .
J: TRBJ2-1
CDR3: CASSLFPTYNEQFF
DNA: TGTGCCAGCAGCTTGTTCCCTACCTACAATGAGCAGTTCTTC

V: TRBV15
D: .
size: .
J: TRBJ1-4
CDR3: CATSRDLGAANEKLFF
DNA: TGTGCCACCAGCAGAGATCTGGGGGCGGCGAATGAAAAACTGTTTTTT

V: TRBV2
D: .
size: .
J: TRBJ2-2
CDR3: CASSEVAPGYTGELFF
DNA: TGTGCCAGCAGTGAAGTGGCTCCGGGGTACACCGGGGAGCTGTTTTTT

V: TRBV2
D: .
size: .
J: TRBJ2-3
CDR3: CASSDIAGGGTQYF
DNA: TGTGCCAGCAGTGACATAGCAGGAGGAGGTACGCAGTATTTT

V: TRBV5-4
D: .
size: .
J: TRBJ2-2
CDR3: CASSLVRVPGELFF
DNA: TGTGCCAGCAGCTTGGTGAGGGTTCCCGGGGAGCTGTTTTTT

V: TRBV12-3/TRBV12-4
D: .
size: .
J: TRBJ2-1
CDR3: CASSIYNEQFF
DNA: TGTGCCAGCAGTATATACAATGAGCAGTTCTTC

V: TRBV18
D: TRBD2
size: .
J: TRBJ2-1
CDR3: CASSPPGLAGGYNEQFF
DNA: TGTGCCAGCTCACCCCCAGGACTAGCGGGAGGGTACAATGAGCAGTTCTTC

V: TRBV10-1
D: .
size: few
J: TRBJ2-7
CDR3: CASSESRWKEQYF
DNA: TGCGCCAGCAGTGAGTCGCGGTGGAAAGAGCAGTACTTC

V: TRBV2
D: .
size: .
J: TRBJ2-7
CDR3: CASSEDALPREQYF
DNA: TGTGCCAGCAGTGAAGATGCCCTCCCCCGGGAGCAGTACTTC

V: TRBV11-2
D: .
size: .
J: TRBJ2-1
CDR3: CASSLDRDSNYYNEQFF
DNA: TGTGCCAGCAGCTTAGATCGGGACTCGAATTACTACAATGAGCAGTTCTTC

V: TRBV7-9
D: TRBD2
size: .
J: TRBJ2-1
CDR3: CASSPMVLAGGNEQFF
DNA: TGTGCCAGCAGCCCTATGGTCCTAGCGGGAGGGAATGAGCAGTTCTTC

V: TRBV7-9
D: TRBD1
size: .
J: TRBJ1-1
CDR3: CASTDGQGFTEAFF
DNA: TGTGCCAGCACCGATGGACAGGGGTTCACTGAAGCTTTCTTT

V: TRBV9
D: .
size: .
J: TRBJ2-1
CDR3: CASSVGGDQRPNNEQFF
DNA: TGTGCCAGCAGCGTAGGGGGGGACCAACGGCCAAACAATGAGCAGTTCTTC

V: TRBV5-1
D: .
size: .
J: TRBJ2-7
CDR3: CASSLVADYEQYF
DNA: TGCGCCAGCAGCTTGGTGGCAGACTACGAGCAGTACTTC

V: TRBV6-2/TRBV6-3
D: TRBD2
size: .
J: TRBJ2-7
CDR3: CASSPWGTSGSYEQYF
DNA: TGTGCCAGCAGTCCCTGGGGGACTAGCGGCTCCTACGAGCAGTACTTC

V: TRBV24-1
D: .
size: .
J: TRBJ1-1
CDR3: CATRGRAGTEAFF
DNA: TGTGCCACCAGAGGGAGGGCGGGCACTGAAGCTTTCTTT

V: TRBV27
D: .
size: .
J: TRBJ2-1
CDR3: CASSFQGLYNEQFF
DNA: TGTGCCAGCAGTTTTCAGGGACTGTACAATGAGCAGTTCTTC

V: TRBV3-1/TRBV3-2
D: TRBD2
size: .
J: TRBJ2-1
CDR3: CASSQGDGTSGNNEQFF
DNA: TGTGCCAGCAGCCAAGGGGATGGGACTAGCGGGAACAATGAGCAGTTCTTC

V: TRBV11-2
D: .
size: .
J: TRBJ2-1
CDR3: CASSSYRDGEQFF
DNA: TGTGCCAGCAGCTCCTACAGGGACGGTGAGCAGTTCTTC

V: TRBV7-3
D: TRBD2
size: many
J: TRBJ2-2
CDR3: CASGPSGGYTGELFF
DNA: TGTGCCAGCGGCCCTAGCGGGGGGTACACCGGGGAGCTGTTTTTT